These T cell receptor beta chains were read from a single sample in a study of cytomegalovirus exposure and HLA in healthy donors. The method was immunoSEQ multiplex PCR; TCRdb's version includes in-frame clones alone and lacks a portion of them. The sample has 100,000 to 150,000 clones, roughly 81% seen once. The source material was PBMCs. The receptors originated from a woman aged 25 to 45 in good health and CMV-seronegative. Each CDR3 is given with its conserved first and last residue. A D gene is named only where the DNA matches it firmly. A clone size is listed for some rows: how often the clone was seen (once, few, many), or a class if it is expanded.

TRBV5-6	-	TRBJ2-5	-	TGTGCCAGCCTAACGGGAGTGGAGACCCAGTACTTC	CASLTGVETQYF
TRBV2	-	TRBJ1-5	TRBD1	TGTGCCAGCAGGGACAGGGGAGGAGATCAGCCCCAGCATTTT	CASRDRGGDQPQHF
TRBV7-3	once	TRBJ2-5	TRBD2	TGTGCCAGCAGCCTAGGACTAGCGGGAGTTGAGACCCAGTACTTC	CASSLGLAGVETQYF
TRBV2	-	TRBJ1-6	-	TGTGCCAGCGGACTCGGCAAACAGAATAATTCACCCCTCCACTTT	CASGLGKQNNSPLHF
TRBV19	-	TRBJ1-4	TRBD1	TGTGCCAGTTCACCGGGACAGGGGACAACTAATGAAAAACTGTTTTTT	CASSPGQGTTNEKLFF
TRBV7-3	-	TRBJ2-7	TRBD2	TGTGCCAGCAGCGCCCATGGCGGGAGTGTCTACGAGCAGTACTTC	CASSAHGGSVYEQYF
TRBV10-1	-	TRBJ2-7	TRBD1	TGCGCCAGCACGGGACAGGGGGCCTACGAGCAGTACTTC	CASTGQGAYEQYF
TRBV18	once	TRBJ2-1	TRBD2	TGTGCCAGCTCACCTCGACTAGCGGGAGGCGTGTATGAGCAGTTCTTC	CASSPRLAGGVYEQFF
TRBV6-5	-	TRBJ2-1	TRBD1	TGTGCCAGCAGTTCACCCGGGACAGGGCTGAATGAGCAGTTCTTC	CASSSPGTGLNEQFF
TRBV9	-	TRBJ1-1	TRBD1	TGTGCCAGCAGCGCCTTACAGGGGTTAGGATCCACTGAAGCTTTCTTT	CASSALQGLGSTEAFF
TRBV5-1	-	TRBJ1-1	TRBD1	TGCGCCAGCAGCTTACAGGGGTACACTGAAGCTTTCTTT	CASSLQGYTEAFF
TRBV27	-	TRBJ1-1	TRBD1	TGTGCCAGCAGTCAGGGGGCTCTCGTCTCCACTGAAGCTTTCTTT	CASSQGALVSTEAFF
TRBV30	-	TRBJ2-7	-	TGTGCCGGAGGCGGCGGTCCCAACTACGAGCAGTACTTC	CAGGGGPNYEQYF
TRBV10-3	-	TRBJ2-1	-	TGTGCCATCAGTCCAACCTACAATGAGCAGTTCTTC	CAISPTYNEQFF
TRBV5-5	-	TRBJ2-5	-	TGTGCCAGCAGGAGGCAAGAGACCCAGTACTTC	CASRRQETQYF
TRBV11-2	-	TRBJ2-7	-	TGTGCCAGCAGCTTATCTGGGGGATTGAGACAGGTGCCCTACGAGCAGTACTTC	CASSLSGGLRQVPYEQYF
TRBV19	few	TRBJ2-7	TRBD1	TGTGCCAGTAGTCCGGGACAGGGGCTCCGCGAGCAGTACTTC	CASSPGQGLREQYF
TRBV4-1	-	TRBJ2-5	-	TGCGCCAGCAGCCAAGGACAGGAAGAGACCCAGTACTTC	CASSQGQEETQYF
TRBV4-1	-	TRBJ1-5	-	TGCGCCAGCAGCCCAGGGGTTTATAGCAATCAGCCCCAGCATTTT	CASSPGVYSNQPQHF
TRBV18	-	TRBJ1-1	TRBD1	TGTGCCAGCTCACCATCAGGGACAGGGAGACCGAACACTGAAGCTTTCTTT	CASSPSGTGRPNTEAFF